This T cell receptor (beta chain) was retrieved from a study of post-analysis software for immune sequencing data. General study results and limits: Several TRBV segments (TRBV5-6, TRBV5-1 and TRBV20-1 among them) occurred more frequently in patients than in controls.

The authors incorporated unique molecular identifiers into the TCR beta cDNA libraries. In TCRdb, the PCR reads were re-called with MiXCR into one record per CDR3 protein. The sample holds hundreds of thousands of distinct CDR3 sequences; 30% are singletons and the top ten take around 0.55%. This clonotype was counted many times. What it recognizes is unknown. The germline V gene has CDR1 SGHTA and CDR2 FQGNSA. This CDR3 comprises 14 residues. V lost 5 bases and J lost 6, with 17 bases in between. The material sequenced was blood. The receptor's source is a girl between 5 and 17 years old with multiple sclerosis. J is TRBJ2-7 and V is TRBV7-2; tentative D call: TRBD2 (6 bases). The CDR3 sequence: CASSPLEGRGEQYF. In DNA form, the CDR3 reads TGTGCCAGCAGCCCGCTGGAGGGGAGAGGCGAGCAGTACTTC. Full variable domain (missing parts from reference TRBV7-2 and TRBJ2-7): GAGVSQSPSNKVTEKGKDVELRCDPISGHTALYWYRQSLGQGLEFLIYFQGNSAPDKSGLPSDRFSAERTGGSVSTLTIQRTQQEDSAVYLCASSPLEGRGEQYFGPGTRLTVT.